This T cell receptor beta chain was observed in a study of brain T cells in children with intractable seizures. Data came from immunoSEQ multiplex PCR; TCRdb stores just in-frame clones and leaves some out. The sample shows 20,000 to 25,000 clones, under 95% of them seen only once. V lost 4 bases and J lost 0; bases outside the gene matches: 6. Germline CDR1 reads MDHEN; CDR2 reads SYDVKM. CDR3 size: 17 residues. This rearrangement joins TRBV28 to TRBJ2-2; TRBD1 agrees at 9 bases. Sequenced here: peripheral blood, sampled at surgery. The TCR was taken from a boy under 18 with focal cortical dysplasia and intractable seizures. The CDR3 spells CASSSPRQGANTGELFF. The CDR3 bases are TGTGCCAGCAGTTCGCCCCGACAGGGGGCGAACACCGGGGAGCTGTTTTTT.